Listed here is a single T cell receptor (beta chain). What it recognizes is unknown. Prepared libraries of TCR beta cDNA carried unique molecular identifiers. TCRdb used MiXCR to reprocess the PCR reads, holding one entry per CDR3 protein. The table lists 380,000 or so distinct CDR3 sequences, roughly 36% of them singletons. These data are taken from a study of post-analysis software for immune sequencing data. In the study overall: Disease trajectories encompassed relapsing-remitting, secondary progressive and progressive-relapsing multiple sclerosis. The study, taken as a whole, reports: Roughly five TRBV segments were significantly more frequent in patients than in controls. TRBV5-6, TRBV5-1 and TRBV20-1 were among these segments. Pronounced co-clustering by F measure was evident among identically batched samples.

CDR3 size: 14 residues. Germline V gene data show CDR1 as ENHRY and CDR2 as SYGVKD. Trimming took 3 bases from V and 4 from J; bases not matched to a gene: 6. This chain links TRBV10-3 with TRBJ2-7; TRBD1 matches 7 bases. Sequencing was done on a sample of blood. The TCR sequence derives from a girl between 10 and 17 years old with multiple sclerosis. The CDR3 DNA follows: TGTGCCATCAGTGATGGGACAGATAGGTACGAGCAGTACTTC. This gives the protein CAISDGTDRYEQYF.